This T cell receptor (beta chain) was identified during a study of shared clonotypes between healthy human individuals. Trimming took 0 bases from V and 0 from J, leaving 6 bases between them. The CDR3 length is 14 residues. Germline V gives CDR1 SGHRS, CDR2 YFSETQ. A few counts support this clone. The sample holds other DNA sequences that translate to the same CDR3. This table comes from immunoSEQ multiplex PCR, and its TCRdb copy is limited to in-frame clones, with some not included. The sample contains about 2 million clones, roughly 96% of which appear only once. The V call is TRBV5-1, the J call TRBJ1-1; D is undetermined. The source of this sequence is a man younger than 35 in good health. Sequencing was done on a sample of naive CD4+ T cells sorted from blood. Subset indicated: CD45RA+ positively selected. CDR3 sequence reads: CASSLGPLNTEAFF. The CDR3 DNA reads as TGCGCCAGCAGCTTGGGGCCTTTGAACACTGAAGCTTTCTTT.